One and the same sample provided the 5 T cell receptor beta chains below, sequenced in a study of spatial heterogeneity in lung cancer. Overall study results and limits: Tumor mutation count correlated with how many alpha and beta TCRs expanded intratumorally.

These receptors' targets are unknown. TCRdb reanalysed the 5' RACE reads using MiXCR and keeps one entry per CDR3 protein. The table has under 15,000 distinct CDR3 sequences, 5% to 6.5% seen once. The time point: sample taken at primary tumor resection. The material was lung tumor tissue, obtained at surgery. The receptors stem from a male donor with early-stage non-small cell lung cancer.

This clonotype was recorded at least ten times. V usage is TRBV20-1 and J usage is TRBJ1-5; D might be TRBD1 (6 bases). This CDR3 comprises 14 residues. The ends were cut back, 1 base at V and 7 bases at J, with 14 bases in the middle. Germline V gene sequence: CDR1 DFQATT, CDR2 SNEGSKA (reference sequence). The CDR3 DNA reads TGCAGTGCTAGAGCCGGACAGTTTGCCCAGCCCCAGCATTTT. Protein sequence: CSARAGQFAQPQHF.

This clonotype was seen repeatedly, ten times or more. The CDR3 sequence: CAISGLDLNTGELFF. CDR3 sequence (DNA): TGTGCCATCAGCGGACTAGACTTGAACACCGGGGAGCTGTTTTTT. The V and J genes are TRBV10-3 and TRBJ2-2, with 7 bases lining up with TRBD2. V gave up 6 bases and J gave up 1 base; unmatched junction bases: 5. This CDR3 spans 15 amino acids. Germline values: CDR1 ENHRY, CDR2 SYGVKD.

At least ten counts were recorded for this clonotype. V gene TRBV29-1 combines with J gene TRBJ1-5; D gene unclear. Per the germline V gene, CDR1 is SQVTM and CDR2 is ANQGSEA. Trimming shortened V by 3 bases and J by 0 bases, and 12 bases separated the two germline ends. The CDR3 extends over 15 amino acids. DNA for the CDR3: TGCAGCGTTGAGAGGAGGGATTATAGCAATCAGCCCCAGCATTTT. Protein: CSVERRDYSNQPQHF.

This clonotype was seen ten or more times. This chain uses TRBV7-8 with TRBJ1-4; D gene uncertain. The germline V gene has CDR1 SGHVS and CDR2 FQNEAQ. V lost 5 bases to trimming and J lost 3 bases, with 4 bases between them. This CDR3 comprises 12 residues. CDR3 coding DNA: TGTGCCAGCAGCCCTTCTAATGAAAAACTGTTTTTT. Its translation is CASSPSNEKLFF.

In this sample, this clonotype turned up many times. The chain links TRBV27 to TRBJ2-5, with D perhaps matching TRBD1 (6 bases). The V gene lost 5 bases and the J gene lost 7 bases, with 14 bases spanning the gap. Per germline, CDR1 MNHEY and CDR2 SMNVEV (reference sequence). The CDR3 is 13 residues long. As DNA, the CDR3 is TGTGCCAGCAGTCCGCAGGGGATCTGGACCCAGTACTTC. Amino acids: CASSPQGIWTQYF.